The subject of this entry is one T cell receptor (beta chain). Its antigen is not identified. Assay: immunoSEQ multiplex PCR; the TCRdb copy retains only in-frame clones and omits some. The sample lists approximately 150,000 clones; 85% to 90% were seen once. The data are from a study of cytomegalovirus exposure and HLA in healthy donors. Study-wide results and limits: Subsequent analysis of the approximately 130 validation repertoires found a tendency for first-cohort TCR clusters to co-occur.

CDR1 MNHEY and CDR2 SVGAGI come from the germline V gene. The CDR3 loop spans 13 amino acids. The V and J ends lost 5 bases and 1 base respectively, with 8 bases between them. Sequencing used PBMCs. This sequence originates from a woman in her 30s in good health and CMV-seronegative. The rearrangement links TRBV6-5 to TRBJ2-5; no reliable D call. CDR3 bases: TGTGCCAGCAGTAACGTACTCCAAGAGACCCAGTACTTC. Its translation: CASSNVLQETQYF.